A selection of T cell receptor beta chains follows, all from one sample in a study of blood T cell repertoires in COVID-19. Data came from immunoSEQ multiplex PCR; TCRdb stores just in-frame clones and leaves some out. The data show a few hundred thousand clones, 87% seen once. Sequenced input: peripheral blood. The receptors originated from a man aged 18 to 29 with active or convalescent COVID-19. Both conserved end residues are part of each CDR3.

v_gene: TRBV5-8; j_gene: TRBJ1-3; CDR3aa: CASSFEGRAGNTIYF
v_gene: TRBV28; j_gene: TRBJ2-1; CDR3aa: CASSAGGTGARPAFF
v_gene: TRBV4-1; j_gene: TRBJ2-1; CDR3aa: CASSQIGQMYNEQFF
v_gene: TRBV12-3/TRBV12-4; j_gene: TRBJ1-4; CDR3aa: CASSLSYEKLFF
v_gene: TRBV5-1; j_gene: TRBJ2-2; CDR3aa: CASSLGTYPPGTGELFF
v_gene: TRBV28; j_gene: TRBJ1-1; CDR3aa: CASSRISYMNTEAFF
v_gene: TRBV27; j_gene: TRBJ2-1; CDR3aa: CASSLSTVNEQFF
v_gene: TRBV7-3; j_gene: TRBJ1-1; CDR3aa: CASSLMPGNTEAFF
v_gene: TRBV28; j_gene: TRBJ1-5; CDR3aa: CASSLAAGGFQPQHF
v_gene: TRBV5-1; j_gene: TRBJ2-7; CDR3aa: CASSFATGGIYEQYF
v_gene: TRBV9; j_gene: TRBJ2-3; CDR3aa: CASSVGRSGRTDTQYF
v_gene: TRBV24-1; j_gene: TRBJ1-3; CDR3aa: CATSDPRGSGNTIYF
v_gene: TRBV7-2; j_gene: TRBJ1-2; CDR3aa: CAAGTGLAPLSGYTF
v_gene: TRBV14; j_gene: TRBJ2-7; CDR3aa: CASSQTGLAADEQYF
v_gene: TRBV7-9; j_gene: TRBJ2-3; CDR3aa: CASSLALAGGADTQYF
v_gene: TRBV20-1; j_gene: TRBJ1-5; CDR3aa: CSASRAGGNSNQPQHF
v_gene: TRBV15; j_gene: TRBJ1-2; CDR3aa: CATSSTPQGTNYGYTF
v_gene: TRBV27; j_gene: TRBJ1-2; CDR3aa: CASSWGQGYGYTF
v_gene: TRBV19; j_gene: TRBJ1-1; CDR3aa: CASSATGYLNTEAFF
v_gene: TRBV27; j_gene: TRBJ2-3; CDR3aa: CASRPYSGGTDTQYF
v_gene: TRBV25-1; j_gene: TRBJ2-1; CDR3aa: CASTRSGTPPSNEQFF
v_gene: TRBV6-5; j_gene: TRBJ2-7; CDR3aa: CASMWQGLSYEQYF
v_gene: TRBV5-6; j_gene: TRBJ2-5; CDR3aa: CASSRRGAGGETQYF
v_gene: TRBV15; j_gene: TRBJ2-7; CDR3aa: CATSVTLWTGSEQYF
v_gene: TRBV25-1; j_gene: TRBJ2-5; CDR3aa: CASSERRGYQETQYF
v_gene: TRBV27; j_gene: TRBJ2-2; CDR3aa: CASSPGTSGTGELFF
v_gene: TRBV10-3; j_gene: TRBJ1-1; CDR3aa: CAISEQVLNTEAFF
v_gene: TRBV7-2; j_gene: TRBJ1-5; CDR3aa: CASSSAGAGLNQPQHF
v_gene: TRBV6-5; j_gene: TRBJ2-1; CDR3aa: CASSSLAGGYNEQFF
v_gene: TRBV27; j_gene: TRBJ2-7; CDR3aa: CASSSLNRGLSYEQYF
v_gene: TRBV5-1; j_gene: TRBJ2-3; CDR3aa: CASSSPGGDTQYF
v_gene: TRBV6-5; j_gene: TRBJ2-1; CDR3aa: CASSRPGSYNEQFF
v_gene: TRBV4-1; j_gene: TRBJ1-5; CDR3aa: CASSQGGGGSNQPQHF
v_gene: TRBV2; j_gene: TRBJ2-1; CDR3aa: CASSQGWVNEQFF
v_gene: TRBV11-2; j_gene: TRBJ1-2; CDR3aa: CASSLVQGPHGYTF
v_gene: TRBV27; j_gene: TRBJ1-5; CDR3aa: CASSETGISNQPQHF
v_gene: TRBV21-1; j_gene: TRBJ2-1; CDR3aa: CASSKDPSGGGSNEQFF
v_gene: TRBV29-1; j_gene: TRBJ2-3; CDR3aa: CSVVSGQGFTDTQYF
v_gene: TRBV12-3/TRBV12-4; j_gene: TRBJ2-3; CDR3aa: CASSLSFPDTQYF
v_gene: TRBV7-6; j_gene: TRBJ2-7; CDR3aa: CASSLGLAGGAYEQYF
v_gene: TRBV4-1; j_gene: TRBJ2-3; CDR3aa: CASSQGLIGAGGTDTQYF
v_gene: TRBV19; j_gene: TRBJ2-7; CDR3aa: CASSIENRAYEQYF
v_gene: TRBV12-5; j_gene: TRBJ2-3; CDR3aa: CASGSLNRGVDTQYF
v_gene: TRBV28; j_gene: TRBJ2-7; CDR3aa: CASSLGQGVEQYF
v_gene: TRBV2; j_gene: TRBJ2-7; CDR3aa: CASRGDTAYF
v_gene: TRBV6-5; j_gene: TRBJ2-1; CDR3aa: CASSLDGGPTKQFF
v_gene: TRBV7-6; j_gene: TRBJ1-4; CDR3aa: CASSLVLPAGAPNEKLFF
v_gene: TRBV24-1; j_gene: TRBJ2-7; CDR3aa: CATKSDRETYEQYF
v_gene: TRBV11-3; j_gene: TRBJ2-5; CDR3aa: CASSMGLAGMETQYF
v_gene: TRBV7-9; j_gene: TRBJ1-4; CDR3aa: CASSLGTIEKLFF
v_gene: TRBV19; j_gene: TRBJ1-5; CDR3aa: CASSLLLPGGPSNQPQHF
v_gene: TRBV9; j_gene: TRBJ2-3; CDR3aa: CASSQEGSGTDTQYF
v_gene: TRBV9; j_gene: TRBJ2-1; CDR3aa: CASSVGFQGSYNEQFF
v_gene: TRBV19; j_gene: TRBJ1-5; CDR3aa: CASGGLTVLEPQHF
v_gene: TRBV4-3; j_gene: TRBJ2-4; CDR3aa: CASSQGFGGAGGNIQYF
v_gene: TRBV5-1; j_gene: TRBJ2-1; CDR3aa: CASTEGQGSYNEQFF
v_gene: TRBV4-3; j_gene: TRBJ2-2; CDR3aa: CASSPGTSGVPGELFF
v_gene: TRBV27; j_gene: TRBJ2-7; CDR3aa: CASSPETESTYEQYF
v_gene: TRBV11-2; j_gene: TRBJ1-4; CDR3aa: CASSLDPRGIGEKLFF